These 11 T cell receptor beta chains were all obtained from the same sample, sequenced in a study of blood T cell repertoires in COVID-19 (dated by TCRdb to 2020 to 2021). Libraries were built with the immunoSEQ multiplex PCR assay. This immuneACCESS table, as held by TCRdb, lists in-frame sequences with V and J called but not all clones. Of the missing ones, under half trace to an unresolved V gene in checked studies; the others have no known cause. This sample has around 400,000 clones in its table, and approximately 88% of those were observed once. 1% to 1.5% of the sample comes from the top ten. Source material: peripheral blood. All receptors derive from a man between 35 and 55 years old with acute or convalescent COVID-19.

This chain uses TRBV5-4 with TRBJ1-1, with 7 positions matching TRBD1. The CDR3 spans 15 residues. The germline V gene encodes CDR1 SGHNT and CDR2 YYREEE (reference sequence). The junction had 8 bases not matched to a gene; V was cut back by 3 bases and J by 3 bases. The CDR3 here is CASSSPRGGYTEAFF. CDR3 bases: TGTGCCAGCAGCTCCCCGAGAGGGGGCTACACTGAAGCTTTCTTT.

The CDR3: CASSLSGGPTDTQYF. The CDR3 DNA reads as TGTGCCAGCAGCTTGAGCGGGGGGCCCACAGATACGCAGTATTTT. The rearrangement uses TRBV7-9 and TRBJ2-3; 9 positions match TRBD2. Trimming cost V 3 bases and J 2 bases; bases outside gene matches: 3. The CDR3 has 15 amino acids. CDR1 is SEHNR and CDR2 is FQNEAQ in the germline V gene (reference sequence).

The chain joins TRBV28 to TRBJ2-1; D perhaps matches TRBD2 (5 bases). CDR1 MDHEN and CDR2 SYDVKM come from the germline V gene. V lost 8 bases, J lost 0 bases, and 26 bases lay in between. CDR3 size: 19 residues. CDR3 residues: CASPPRGSLRASSYNEQFF. For the CDR3, the DNA is TGTGCCAGCCCTCCCCGTGGGAGCCTAAGGGCGAGCTCCTACAATGAGCAGTTCTTC. Looking up the rest from reference TRBV28 and TRBJ2-1 gives the full variable domain: DVKVTQSSRYLVKRTGEKVFLECVQDMDHENMFWYRQDPGLGLRLIYFSYDVKMKEKGDIPEGYSVSREKKERFSLILESASTNQTSMYLCASPPRGSLRASSYNEQFFGPGTRLTVL.

The V call is TRBV5-6, the J call TRBJ2-5, with 14 bases aligning to TRBD2. Per germline, CDR1 SGHDT and CDR2 YYEEEE. This CDR3 contains 15 residues. Trimming removed 3 bases from V and 2 bases from J; junction bases left unmatched: 0. The CDR3 loop reads CASSWTSGGQETQYF. For the CDR3, the DNA is TGTGCCAGCAGCTGGACTAGCGGGGGGCAAGAGACCCAGTACTTC.

The V call is TRBV18, the J call TRBJ1-2; TRBD1 matches 10 bases. The J segment lost 12 bases and the V segment lost 4 bases, leaving 8 bases of the junction unmatched. Germline CDR1 KGHSH, CDR2 LQKENI. There are 13 residues in the CDR3. CDR3 DNA sequence: TGTGCCAGCTCACTAGGGACAGGGGATGTGGACACCTTC. This translates into CASSLGTGDVDTF.

V gene TRBV7-9 combines with J gene TRBJ1-2; 11 nucleotides align to TRBD1. The CDR3 extends over 15 amino acids. Germline V lookup: CDR1 SEHNR, CDR2 FQNEAQ (reference sequence). Unmatched junction bases numbered 10, after V lost 5 bases and J lost 8 bases. CDR3 in DNA: TGTGCCAGCAGCCGATTTCGGGACAGGGGGAAAGGCTACACCTTC. It encodes CASSRFRDRGKGYTF.

This clone has just one count. CDR3: CASQGGAGELFF. The CDR3 region has the DNA TGTGCCAGCCAGGGGGGCGCCGGGGAGCTGTTTTTT. The rearrangement links TRBV7-3 to TRBJ2-2, with D maybe TRBD1 (7 bases). This CDR3 contains 12 residues. V lost 8 bases and J lost 6, with 10 bases in between. The V gene's germline CDR1 is SGHTA and CDR2 FQGTGA.

The rearrangement links TRBV10-3 to TRBJ1-4, with D possibly matching TRBD1 (5 bases). The CDR3 loop spans 16 amino acids. CDR1 is ENHRY and CDR2 is SYGVKD in the germline V gene. Trimming took off 2 bases at V and 4 bases at J, with 14 bases between the two ends. CDR3 residues: CAISENNGGDNEKLFF. The CDR3 DNA sequence: TGTGCCATCAGTGAGAACAACGGGGGGGATAATGAAAAACTGTTTTTT.

The chain combines TRBV4-1 with TRBJ2-3; 7 nucleotides agree with TRBD2. The germline gives CDR1 MGHRA, CDR2 YSYEKL. With 3 bases clipped from V and 2 bases from J, the junction kept 14 bases outside the gene matches. The CDR3 is made up of 18 amino acids. The CDR3 DNA follows: TGCGCCAGCAGCCAGTTGTCGTTGTCTAGCGGCCTCACAGATACGCAGTATTTT. This gives the protein CASSQLSLSSGLTDTQYF.

V usage is TRBV6-5 and J usage is TRBJ2-7, with TRBD1 as a possible D gene (5 bases). CDR1 and CDR2 (germline): MNHEY, SVGAGI. The CDR3 length is 15 residues. V was pared by 6 bases and J by 1 base, with 16 bases between. The CDR3, as DNA: TGTGCCAGCAGGACTTCACAGGTTCCTTCCTACGAGCAGTACTTC. Protein: CASRTSQVPSYEQYF.

The gene calls are TRBV18 and TRBJ1-6; tentative D call: TRBD1 (6 bases). The V end lost 5 bases, the J end lost 6 bases, and 11 bases lay between the germline ends. The CDR3 runs to 14 residues. Germline V CDR1 and CDR2: KGHSH, LQKENI. CDR3 in DNA: TGTGCCAGCTCAATTCGGGACATTAATTCACCCCTCCACTTT. Translated, it gives CASSIRDINSPLHF.